A single sample is the source of the 22 T cell receptor beta chains below, sequenced in a study of blood T cell repertoires in COVID-19. Sequencing used immunoSEQ multiplex PCR; TCRdb keeps in-frame clones, though not all of them. The top ten clones hold 7% of a sample with about 180,000 clones, roughly 84% of them seen once. Sequencing input: peripheral blood. These receptors came from a woman aged 40 to 50 with COVID-19, enrolled during active disease.

This clone has just one count. This sequence joins TRBV19 and TRBJ2-1, with TRBD2 matching over 10 bases. The CDR3 extends over 14 amino acids. V shed 3 bases, J shed 6 bases, and the junction held 2 bases outside the gene matches. Germline V gene lookup returns CDR1 LNHDA and CDR2 SQIVND (reference sequence). The CDR3 nucleotides are TGTGCCAGTAGTATCGGACTAGCGGCCAATGAGCAGTTCTTC. It codes for CASSIGLAANEQFF. The full variable domain, with the rest looked up from reference TRBV19 and TRBJ2-1, is DGGITQSPKYLFRKEGQNVTLSCEQNLNHDAMYWYRQDPGQGLRLIYYSQIVNDFQKGDIAEGYSVSREKKESFPLTVTSAQKNPTAFYLCASSIGLAANEQFFGPGTRLTVL.

The gene calls are TRBV6-2 or TRBV6-3 and TRBJ2-3, with D perhaps TRBD2 (5 bases). Trimming left V 4 bases short and J 0 bases short, with 5 bases between. The CDR3 is made up of 13 amino acids. Germline V lookup: CDR1 MNHEY, CDR2 SVGEGT. The CDR3 DNA sequence: TGTGCCAGCAGTTGGACTAGCACAGATACGCAGTATTTT. It encodes CASSWTSTDTQYF.

This chain joins TRBV19 and TRBJ1-2; tentative D call: TRBD1 (5 bases). The CDR3 covers 18 residues. Per the germline V gene, CDR1 is LNHDA and CDR2 is SQIVND (reference sequence). V lost 8 bases and J lost 2, with 27 bases in between. The CDR3 coding sequence is TGTGCCAGTCGGGGAGGAGGGGCTATACCAGGGTCCAACTATGGCTACACCTTC. This codes for CASRGGGAIPGSNYGYTF.

The CDR3 region is CASSLIGQGAVGTEAFF. DNA for the CDR3: TGTGCCAGCAGTTTAATAGGGCAGGGGGCTGTCGGCACTGAAGCTTTCTTT. The rearrangement uses TRBV28 and TRBJ1-1; the match to TRBD1 covers 8 bases. V lost 2 bases and J lost 4; bases outside the gene matches: 12. The CDR3 is made up of 17 amino acids. The germline CDR1 and CDR2 sequences are MDHEN and SYDVKM. Based on the CDR3 plus reference TRBV28 and TRBJ1-1, the full variable domain is DVKVTQSSRYLVKRTGEKVFLECVQDMDHENMFWYRQDPGLGLRLIYFSYDVKMKEKGDIPEGYSVSREKKERFSLILESASTNQTSMYLCASSLIGQGAVGTEAFFGQGTRLTVV.

The chain uses TRBV7-9 and TRBJ2-1, with 9 positions matching TRBD2. The CDR3 totals 16 residues. The V segment lost 1 base and the J segment 4 bases; nucleotides outside the gene matches: 5. Germline values: CDR1 SEHNR, CDR2 FQNEAQ (reference sequence). Here the CDR3 reads CASSLGAGGAYNEQFF. The DNA of the CDR3 is TGTGCCAGCAGCTTAGGTGCGGGAGGGGCTTACAATGAGCAGTTCTTC.

This clone was seen only a few times. The J gene is TRBJ1-6, the V gene TRBV7-9; no firm D call. The CDR3 is 15 amino acids. Germline V lookup: CDR1 SEHNR, CDR2 FQNEAQ (reference sequence). V gave up 2 bases and J gave up 7 bases, with 12 bases separating them. Here the CDR3 reads CASSLSSQINSPLHF. The CDR3 nucleotides are TGTGCCAGCAGCTTATCTTCCCAGATCAATTCACCCCTCCACTTT.

V usage is TRBV6-1 and J usage is TRBJ1-2; weak D call: TRBD1 (5 bases). The CDR3 consists of 14 residues. V was pared by 2 bases and J by 2 bases, with 9 bases between. The V gene's germline CDR1 is MNHNS and CDR2 SASEGT. For the CDR3, the DNA is TGTGCCAGCAGTGAATCGGGGGTGAACTATGGCTACACCTTC. It translates to CASSESGVNYGYTF.

This rearrangement joins TRBV6-6 to TRBJ2-5; perhaps TRBD1 as D (6 bases). Trimming cost V 6 bases and J 6 bases, with 11 bases left between them. The germline V gene encodes CDR1 MNHNY and CDR2 SVGAGI (reference sequence). The CDR3 contains 12 residues. CDR3 in amino acids: CASRYRDKTQYF. DNA for the CDR3: TGTGCCAGCAGATACAGGGACAAGACCCAGTACTTC.

V is TRBV2 and J is TRBJ2-7; D remains unclear. Trimming took 7 bases from V and 5 from J, leaving 9 bases between them. Germline V gene data show CDR1 as SNHLY and CDR2 as FYNNEI. There are 11 residues in the CDR3. In DNA, the CDR3 is TGTGCCAGCAATTACTACCACGAGCAGTACTTC. Translating gives CASNYYHEQYF.

The chain recombines TRBV27 with TRBJ2-7, with TRBD2 as a possible D gene (5 bases). Germline V gives CDR1 MNHEY, CDR2 SMNVEV (reference sequence). With 3 bases removed from V and 2 bases from J, the gap between germline ends came to 11 bases. This CDR3 region has 14 residues. The CDR3 DNA is TGTGCCAGCAGTTTTTGGGGAGCGACCTACGAGCAGTACTTC. This sequence encodes CASSFWGATYEQYF.

The V gene is TRBV28, the J gene TRBJ2-3, with 11 nucleotides matching TRBD2. Germline V gene sequence: CDR1 MDHEN, CDR2 SYDVKM. This CDR3 is 19 amino acids long. V shed 7 bases and J 6 bases; nucleotides not matched to a gene: 21. CDR3 region: CASTPSGPRSGRAWDTQYF. CDR3 coding DNA: TGTGCCAGCACCCCATCAGGACCTCGTAGCGGGAGGGCCTGGGATACGCAGTATTTT.

The chain joins TRBV6-5 to TRBJ1-3, with 7 nucleotides matching TRBD1. From germline, CDR1 is MNHEY and CDR2 SVGAGI. After removal of 5 bases from V and 2 bases from J, the junction contained 6 bases not matched to a gene. This CDR3 comprises 15 residues. The chain's CDR3 is CASSPKTGTGNTIYF. CDR3 nucleotides: TGTGCCAGCAGTCCCAAGACAGGGACTGGAAACACCATATATTTT.

The rearrangement links TRBV5-1 to TRBJ2-1, with a possible D match to TRBD1 (6 bases). V lost 0 bases and J lost 0, with 10 bases in between. Germline V gene lookup returns CDR1 SGHRS and CDR2 YFSETQ. The CDR3 length is 16 residues. The CDR3 region has the DNA TGCGCCAGCAGCTTGGTGACAGGCAGCTCCTACAATGAGCAGTTCTTC. Its translation is CASSLVTGSSYNEQFF.

This clone came up once. This sequence joins TRBV5-1 and TRBJ1-3, with D possibly being TRBD1 (6 bases). CDR3 size: 12 residues. Trimming cost V 0 bases and J 8 bases, with 6 bases left between them. Germline CDR1 is SGHRS and CDR2 is YFSETQ. DNA for the CDR3: TGCGCCAGCAGCTTGGGACAGGACACCATATATTTT. Protein product: CASSLGQDTIYF.

The genes are TRBV7-2 and TRBJ2-5, with TRBD1 as a possible D gene (5 bases). V was clipped by 5 bases and J by 4 bases, with 14 bases between them. The length of the CDR3 is 14 residues. From germline, CDR1 is SGHTA and CDR2 FQGNSA. CDR3 residues: CASSVRTSIETQYF. As DNA, the CDR3 is TGTGCCAGCAGCGTTAGGACATCAATAGAGACCCAGTACTTC.

V is TRBV18 and J is TRBJ1-2; D call uncertain. Trimming stripped 5 bases from V and 5 bases from J, with 12 bases between. The germline CDR1 and CDR2 sequences are KGHSH and LQKENI. The CDR3 covers 13 residues. The CDR3 DNA reads as TGTGCCAGCTCAGCCAACGGGGAGTATGGCTACACCTTC. It specifies CASSANGEYGYTF.

This CDR3 reads CASNLDRAGYTF. The CDR3 DNA reads as TGTGCCAGCAACCTGGACAGGGCGGGCTACACCTTC. The chain carries TRBV12-3 or TRBV12-4 and TRBJ1-2; TRBD1 matches at 8 bases. With V trimmed by 7 bases and J by 8 bases, 6 bases remained unmatched. The CDR3 runs 12 residues.

This chain uses TRBV27 with TRBJ1-1, with D hard to call. Trimming cost V 6 bases and J 1 base, with 12 bases left between them. The CDR3 sequence is 14 residues long. Looked up from germline, CDR1 is MNHEY and CDR2 is SMNVEV (reference sequence). CDR3 loop: CASRFSYGNTEAFF. Here the CDR3 DNA reads TGTGCCAGCAGATTCTCTTACGGGAACACTGAAGCTTTCTTT.

This chain connects TRBV7-6 to TRBJ2-7, with TRBD2 matching over 8 bases. With 2 bases clipped from V and 3 bases from J, the junction kept 9 bases outside the gene matches. The CDR3 totals 16 residues. Germline CDR1 and CDR2: SGHVS and FNYEAQ. Here the CDR3 reads CASSLKPGGRFYEQYF. As DNA, the CDR3 is TGTGCCAGCAGCTTAAAACCGGGGGGGCGCTTCTACGAGCAGTACTTC.

The chain couples TRBV5-1 to TRBJ2-7; 11 nucleotides match TRBD1. CDR1 is SGHRS, CDR2 YFSETQ, per germline. V dropped 4 bases and J dropped 5; count of bases not matched to a gene: 8. CDR3 length: 15 amino acids. In DNA form, the CDR3 reads TGCGCCAGCAGCGGAGGGGACAGGGGGATGGACGAGCAGTACTTC. It translates to CASSGGDRGMDEQYF.

This chain connects TRBV7-9 to TRBJ1-4; 7 positions agree with TRBD1. The CDR3 is made up of 15 amino acids. Germline-derived CDR1 and CDR2 are SEHNR and FQNEAQ (reference sequence). V shed 5 bases and J 5 bases; nucleotides not matched to a gene: 8. The CDR3 DNA reads TGTGCCAGCAGCCCCCGACAGGGCGGGAATGAAAAACTGTTTTTT. Translation gives CASSPRQGGNEKLFF. The complete variable domain, with remaining parts taken from reference TRBV7-9 and TRBJ1-4, reads DTGVSQNPRHKITKRGQNVTFRCDPISEHNRLYWYRQTLGQGPEFLTYFQNEAQLEKSRLLSDRFSAERPKGSFSTLEIQRTEQGDSAMYLCASSPRQGGNEKLFFGSGTQLSVL.

The chain is built from TRBV19 and TRBJ1-1; 8 bases match TRBD1. With 5 bases clipped from V and 1 base from J, the junction kept 6 bases outside the gene matches. Germline CDR1 reads LNHDA; CDR2 reads SQIVND (reference sequence). This CDR3 is 15 amino acids long. The CDR3 nucleotides are TGTGCCAGTAGTTTACTGGGACAGGCGAACACTGAAGCTTTCTTT. Translation: CASSLLGQANTEAFF.